The rows below give T cell receptor beta chains drawn from one sample of a study of radiation and T cells in renal cell carcinoma. Libraries were prepared by immunoSEQ multiplex PCR; TCRdb keeps only in-frame clonotypes and omits some of them. The sample lists 130,000 or so clones, roughly 90% occurring once. The sample consisted of blood, taken from a patient whose treatment included radiotherapy and nephrectomy. The receptors here all came from a woman aged 50 to 60 with renal cell carcinoma. Both conserved end residues are part of each CDR3. The order of the fields is clone size, D gene, V gene, J gene, CDR3 protein, CDR3 DNA. A D gene is named only where the DNA matches it firmly. Clone size is not always given. Where it is, it says once, few, many or a class for expanded clones.

NA	NA	TRBV11-2	TRBJ1-4	CASSYQSSTNEKLFF	TGTGCCAGCAGCTACCAGAGTTCAACTAATGAAAAACTGTTTTTT
NA	NA	TRBV30	TRBJ1-2	CAWSTPRVLNYGYTF	TGTGCCTGGAGTACCCCCAGGGTCCTTAACTATGGCTACACCTTC
once	NA	TRBV5-1	TRBJ2-5	CASSTRGGETQYF	TGCGCCAGCAGCACCAGGGGAGGGGAGACCCAGTACTTC
NA	NA	TRBV23-1	TRBJ2-5	CASSQTKPGALDQETQYF	TGCGCCAGCAGTCAAACCAAACCGGGGGCCCTCGACCAAGAGACCCAGTACTTC
once	TRBD2	TRBV6-1	TRBJ2-1	CASSEAGSGGYNEQFF	TGTGCCAGCAGTGAAGCGGGTAGCGGGGGTTACAATGAGCAGTTCTTC
NA	NA	TRBV5-6	TRBJ1-2	CASSLASGGANYGYTF	TGTGCCAGCAGCTTGGCGTCAGGCGGAGCTAACTATGGCTACACCTTC
NA	NA	TRBV6-1	TRBJ2-5	CASSEVWTEETQYF	TGTGCCAGCAGTGAAGTTTGGACAGAAGAGACCCAGTACTTC
once	NA	TRBV6-1	TRBJ1-4	CASGDAGLLKEKLFF	TGTGCCAGCGGCGATGCGGGACTTTTAAAAGAAAAACTGTTTTTT
NA	NA	TRBV7-9	TRBJ2-7	CASSLSGLEQYF	TGTGCCAGCAGCTTATCGGGGCTCGAGCAGTACTTC
NA	NA	TRBV2	TRBJ1-2	CASSEPGGYTF	TGTGCCAGCAGTGAACCTGGGGGCTACACCTTC